The clone carrying this T cell receptor beta chain was picked up many times. Its matching antigen is unknown. This entry comes from a study of T-cell reconstitution after alpha-beta-depleted transplantation in children. The V gene's germline CDR1 is SGHRS and CDR2 YFSETQ. J lost 3 bases, V lost 3 bases, and 9 bases had no gene match. CDR3 length: 16 amino acids. Points from the study as a whole: Surviving thymic progenitors and recipient T cells were the source of high TCRbeta diversity at day 60 in some patients. It was newly produced T cells that mostly accounted for T-cell counts and diversity one year after transplant. Several hundred rapidly expanded clones from non-depleted graft cells reportedly supplied alpha-beta T cells about two months post-transplant.

Preparation of the TCRbeta library involved a method that used unique molecular identifiers. Each CDR3 protein is one row after TCRdb ran MiXCR on the PCR reads. The sample lists about 100,000 distinct CDR3 sequences, approximately 8% occurring once. This TCR came from a boy younger than 10 with acute lymphoblastic leukemia, due to receive a stem cell transplant. The source was PBMCs, collected before TCRalphabeta/CD19-depleted stem cell transplant. The genes are TRBV5-1 and TRBJ1-5; TRBD1 matches at 7 bases. CDR3 sequence (DNA): TGCGCCAGCAGCTCCGGCACAGGGGTGGACAATCAGCCCCAGCATTTT. Amino acids: CASSSGTGVDNQPQHF.